The sequence of this T cell receptor beta chain was determined in a study of beta chain features in type 1 diabetes (dated by TCRdb to 2016 to 2019). For context, the study as a whole: No differences in mean age, gender distribution, total cell number or subset yield were found between patients and healthy donors. The study compared the TCRB repertoires of sorted circulating CD4+ T cell subsets in recently diagnosed type 1 diabetes patients with those in matched healthy donors. Regulatory and stem cell-like memory subsets were isolated from only 8 patients and roughly 8 healthy donors, whereas naive and central memory subsets came from all 28 donors. Across all samples, almost 110 million sorted cells were examined, and cell number per subset correlated strongly with RNA yield. General study outcomes and caveats: Naive, central memory and regulatory TCRB repertoires appeared more similar among patients than among healthy donors. Shorter templates might have been favored by PCR, but patient and control samples were amplified and corrected together, so both groups would have been affected equally by any skew. In all four CD4+ subsets, TCRB CDR3 length was moderately but significantly shorter in type 1 diabetes patients. Patients with type 1 diabetes made fewer insertions and deleted more nucleotides at VDJ recombination sites, implying thymic rearrangement abnormalities. Because cDNA rather than genomic DNA was sequenced, highly expressing activated cells could have been over-represented, although no difference in activation and CD3 levels was found between groups. Because the HLA sub-analyses included only small numbers of individuals, any influence of HLA type on TCRB rearrangement was left unresolved.

All of the isolated RNA was reverse transcribed with the High Capacity cDNA Reverse Transcription Kit, so expressed TCRB transcripts were sequenced. Naive, central memory and regulatory T cell samples underwent deep immunoSEQ sequencing, averaging approximately 3.3 million total reads per sample. Sorted cells were lysed in RLT buffer and RNA was extracted with DNase-treated RNeasy Micro or Mini kits, depending on cell number. To prevent cross-contamination, each cell subset was processed individually, whereas patient and healthy donor samples were processed jointly. The immunoSEQ multiplex PCR was used to amplify TCRB sequences from cDNA, generating 87-bp fragments that spanned the CDR3 region. Sequencing of the amplicons was performed on the Illumina HiSeq platform. Per the source publication's procedure: Synthetic template baselines were used to correct PCR bias computationally, reads within Hamming distance 2 were collapsed together, and singletons that could not be merged were discarded. Reads were aligned to IMGT to assign V, D and J genes, CDR3 length, and insertions or deletions at six rearrangement sites. Within each subset, clonotype counts were normalized to the number of sorted cells before true diversity and Gini coefficients were calculated with the tcR R package. The overlap coefficient, calculated on TCRB nucleotide sequences, was used to measure repertoire sharing. Imported from immuneACCESS, the table was reduced by TCRdb to in-frame sequences with V and J called. These copies leave out some clones; in studies compared against another copy, an unresolved V gene accounts for under half, and the cause of the remainder is not known. D and trimming were read from the DNA, whereas the V and J calls and clone size are those reported in that table. For this sample the table gives around 70,000 clones, of which just under 50% were detected only once. Roughly 0.65% of the sample belongs to the ten largest clones.

As to this clone: No cognate antigen has been identified for it. Base-call qualities are not available, and no considerably larger clone is one nucleotide away.

The CDR3 measures 16 amino acids from cysteine to phenylalanine. CDR3 DNA only is kept here, 48 bases in frame from base 1. V is cut back by 5 bases and J by 3 bases, with 10 bases in the junction unmatched. CDR1 is given as ENHRY and CDR2 as SYGVKD, both from the germline V gene. A single peripheral blood draw of approximately 100 mL on average was collected from each donor into heparinised tubes. A BD FACSAria II was used to sort naive, central memory, regulatory and stem cell-like memory CD4+ T cells with a panel that included CD45RO, CCR7, CD25, CD127, CD95 and CD27. A purity above 98% was achieved for all sorted populations. PBMCs were separated immediately by Lymphoprep density gradient centrifugation and were stained directly, without being cultured. Samples were stained and sorted in pairs, with one healthy donor and one patient per experiment, so that batch effects were minimized.

Sequencing input: central memory CD4+ T cells from blood. The chain links TRBV10-3 with TRBJ2-1; 7 of the junction bases match TRBD1. The sequence was obtained from a man under 40 with type 1 diabetes. The DNA sequence is given as TGTGCCATCAGTCCAACTCCCGGGACAGACTACAATGAGCAGTTCTTC. Its protein is CAISPTPGTDYNEQFF.